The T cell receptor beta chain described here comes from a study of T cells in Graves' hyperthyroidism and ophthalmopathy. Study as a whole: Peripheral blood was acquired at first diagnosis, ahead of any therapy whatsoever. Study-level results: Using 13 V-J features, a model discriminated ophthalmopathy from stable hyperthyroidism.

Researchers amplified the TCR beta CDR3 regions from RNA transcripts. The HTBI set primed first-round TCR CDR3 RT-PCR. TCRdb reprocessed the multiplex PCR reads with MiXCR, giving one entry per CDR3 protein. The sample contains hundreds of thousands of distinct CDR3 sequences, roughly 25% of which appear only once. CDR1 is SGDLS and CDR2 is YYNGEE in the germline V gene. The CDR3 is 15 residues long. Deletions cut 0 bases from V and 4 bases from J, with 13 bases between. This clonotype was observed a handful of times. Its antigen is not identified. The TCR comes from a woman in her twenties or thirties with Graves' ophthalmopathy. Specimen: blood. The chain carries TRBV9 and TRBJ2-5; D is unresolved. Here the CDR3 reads CASSVGSRLGETQYF. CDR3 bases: TGTGCCAGCAGCGTAGGGTCGAGGCTAGGAGAGACCCAGTACTTC.